This TCR beta chain appears in the sequencing data of a study of Graves' ophthalmopathy and Graves' hyperthyroidism. TCR beta CDR3 regions were amplified from RNA transcripts. RT-PCR in the first round used HTBI primers; a second-round multiplex PCR followed. Each CDR3 protein is one row after TCRdb ran MiXCR on the multiplex PCR reads. The sample yields approximately 460,000 distinct CDR3 sequences, under 15% seen once. This clonotype was observed at least ten times. In germline, CDR1 is SGHTA, CDR2 FQGTGA. V was clipped by 0 bases and J by 4 bases, with 9 bases between them. This CDR3 is 14 amino acids long.

The clonotype comes from a woman aged 25 to 39 with Graves' ophthalmopathy. This rearrangement joins TRBV7-3 to TRBJ2-5; D not resolved. The sample consisted of blood. CDR3 sequence: CASSLTPSGETQYF. CDR3 DNA sequence: TGTGCCAGCAGCTTAACTCCAAGTGGAGAGACCCAGTACTTC.